A single sample is the source of the 23 T cell receptor beta chains below, sequenced in a study of PD-1 blockade in classical Hodgkin lymphoma. The protocol was immunoSEQ multiplex PCR, while the TCRdb copy is restricted to in-frame clones and leaves out a portion. The sample consists of roughly 31,000 clones, about three quarters of them appearing once. Autologous stem cell transplantation was followed by relapse in every patient, and brentuximab vedotin exposure varied. The sequencing used peripheral blood mononuclear cells (PBMCs), collected before the second cycle of nivolumab. These receptors were obtained from a human donor with classical Hodgkin lymphoma.

V gene TRBV6-5 combines with J gene TRBJ2-5, with D maybe TRBD2 (5 bases). V gave up 2 bases and J gave up 5 bases, with 6 bases separating them. The CDR3 loop spans 12 amino acids. CDR1 is MNHEY and CDR2 is SVGAGI in the germline V gene. In DNA, the CDR3 is TGTGCCAGCAGTTACCGCGGGGAGACCCAGTACTTC. Protein: CASSYRGETQYF.

This chain uses TRBV19 with TRBJ2-1, with D perhaps matching TRBD2 (6 bases). The CDR3 spans 16 residues. Germline V gene data show CDR1 as LNHDA and CDR2 as SQIVND (reference sequence). V lost 10 bases, J lost 0 bases, and 19 bases lay in between. CDR3 sequence: CATNAGTPSSYNEQFF. The CDR3 DNA follows: TGTGCCACGAACGCCGGGACTCCTAGCTCCTACAATGAGCAGTTCTTC.

V gene TRBV5-6 combines with J gene TRBJ2-2; TRBD2 matches 10 bases. The V gene end was trimmed by 1 base and the J gene end by 1 base; junction bases not matched to a gene: 4. CDR1 is SGHDT, CDR2 YYEEEE, per germline. The CDR3 spans 17 residues. In DNA, the CDR3 is TGTGCCAGCAGCTTGACCCGACTAGCGGGGAACACCGGGGAGCTGTTTTTT. It specifies CASSLTRLAGNTGELFF.

The chain has TRBV30 and TRBJ1-1; TRBD1 is a possible D gene (5 bases). Trimming removed 3 bases at V and 7 bases at J, with 15 bases between. Germline V gene sequence: CDR1 GTSNPN, CDR2 SVGIG (reference sequence). CDR3 length equals 13 residues. The CDR3 protein is CAWSGDGEVEAFF. The CDR3 nucleotides read TGTGCCTGGAGCGGGGACGGAGAAGTTGAAGCTTTCTTT.

Comment on this clone: The junction departs from the called germline gene at one end, perhaps through a read error. The V gene is TRBV15, the J gene TRBJ2-4; 7 nucleotides line up with TRBD2. The CDR3 runs to 13 residues. Germline loops: CDR1 LNHNV, CDR2 YYDKDF (reference sequence). The CDR3 sequence: CATQIGGTNTQYF. The CDR3 nucleotides are TGTGCCACCCAAATCGGAGGGACTAACACTCAGTACTTC. Variable domain in full (rest from reference TRBV15 and TRBJ2-4): DAMVIQNPRYQVTQFGKPVTLSCSQTLNHNVMYWYQQKSSQAPKLLFHYYDKDFNNEADTPDNFQSRRPNTSFCFLDIRSPGLGDTAMYLCATQIGGTNTQYFGAGTRLSVL.

Note on this clone: A read error may account for a junction end that differs from germline. At the DNA level, this CDR3 is encoded by other sequences in the same sample as well. This rearrangement joins TRBV29-1 to TRBJ1-1; no firm D call. The CDR3 has 13 amino acids. The germline V gene has CDR1 SQVTM and CDR2 ANQGSEA. The CDR3 loop is CSVEGNMNTEAFF. The CDR3 DNA sequence: TGCAGCGTTGAAGGAAACATGAACACCGAAGCTTTCTTT. The complete variable domain, with remaining parts taken from reference TRBV29-1 and TRBJ1-1, reads SAVISQKPSRDICQRGTSLTIQCQVDSQVTMMFWYRQQPGQSLTLIATANQGSEATYESGFVIDKFPISRPNLTFSTLTVSNMSPEDSSIYLCSVEGNMNTEAFFGQGTRLTVV.

This chain uses TRBV4-3 with TRBJ2-3, with D possibly being TRBD2 (5 bases). Trimming left V 4 bases short and J 6 bases short, with 14 bases between. There are 14 residues in the CDR3. Germline CDR1 LGHNA, CDR2 YSLEER. CDR3 coding DNA: TGCGCCAGCAGCCCTCTCTTAGAGGGCGATACGCAGTATTTT. Translating gives CASSPLLEGDTQYF.

The chain has TRBV28 and TRBJ1-3; no definite D call. This CDR3 has 13 amino acids. Germline V lookup: CDR1 MDHEN, CDR2 SYDVKM. Trimming cost V 2 bases and J 0 bases, with 2 bases left between them. The CDR3 here is CASSLPSGNTIYF. The CDR3 DNA is TGTGCCAGCAGTTTACCCTCTGGAAACACCATATATTTT. Drawing the rest from reference TRBV28 and TRBJ1-3, the complete variable domain is DVKVTQSSRYLVKRTGEKVFLECVQDMDHENMFWYRQDPGLGLRLIYFSYDVKMKEKGDIPEGYSVSREKKERFSLILESASTNQTSMYLCASSLPSGNTIYFGEGSWLTVV.

The chain has TRBV13 and TRBJ1-2; 10 positions agree with TRBD1. Trimming removed 4 bases from V and 1 base from J; junction bases left unmatched: 3. This CDR3 has 15 amino acids. Germline CDR1 and CDR2: PRHDT and FYEKMQ (reference sequence). Here the CDR3 DNA reads TGTGCCAGCAGCTCACGGACAGGGGGTAACTATGGCTACACCTTC. Translating it yields CASSSRTGGNYGYTF.

This clone came up a few times. V and J are TRBV30 and TRBJ1-4; D not certain. The length of the CDR3 is 13 residues. V gave up 0 bases and J gave up 0 bases, with 2 bases separating them. Looked up from germline, CDR1 is GTSNPN and CDR2 is SVGIG (reference sequence). The DNA for the CDR3 is TGTGCCTGGAGTGTAACAACTAATGAAAAACTGTTTTTT. Translation gives CAWSVTTNEKLFF. The complete variable domain, with remaining parts taken from reference TRBV30 and TRBJ1-4, reads SQTIHQWPATLVQPVGSPLSLECTVEGTSNPNLYWYRQAAGRGLQLLFYSVGIGQISSEVPQNLSASRPQDRQFILSSKKLLLSDSGFYLCAWSVTTNEKLFFGSGTQLSVL.

The chain employs TRBV4-3 and TRBJ1-3; D not certain. The CDR3 extends over 17 amino acids. Trimming removed 0 bases at V and 3 bases at J, with 15 bases between. Germline CDR1 is LGHNA and CDR2 is YSLEER. The CDR3, as DNA: TGCGCCAGCAGCCAAGATATGGTCGTAAACAATGGAAACACCATATATTTT. Translation gives CASSQDMVVNNGNTIYF.

The chain couples TRBV27 to TRBJ2-7, with D possibly TRBD2 on 5 matching bases. V was clipped by 5 bases and J by 0 bases, with 14 bases between them. The CDR3 runs to 15 residues. CDR1 and CDR2 (germline): MNHEY, SMNVEV (reference sequence). CDR3 DNA sequence: TGTGCCAGCAGTCCAGCCAGCGGAAGCTCCTACGAGCAGTACTTC. Amino acid sequence: CASSPASGSSYEQYF.

V gene TRBV7-2 combines with J gene TRBJ2-3, with D tentatively TRBD2 (5 bases). Germline V gene sequence: CDR1 SGHTA, CDR2 FQGNSA. V was shortened by 6 bases and J by 2 bases, with 12 bases between the two germline ends. The CDR3 runs to 14 residues. The CDR3 here is CASRPGTSTDTQYF. In nucleotides, the CDR3 is TGTGCCAGCAGACCGGGAACGTCCACAGATACGCAGTATTTT.

The chain combines TRBV7-3 with TRBJ2-5, with 9 bases matching TRBD2. Germline assignment: CDR1 SGHTA and CDR2 FQGTGA. CDR3 size: 15 residues. The V segment lost 2 bases and the J segment 4 bases; nucleotides outside the gene matches: 5. Here the CDR3 reads CASSLLAGNLETQYF. The CDR3 DNA sequence: TGTGCCAGCAGCTTACTAGCGGGAAATTTAGAGACCCAGTACTTC. The entire variable domain, with the rest obtained from reference TRBV7-3 and TRBJ2-5, is as follows: GAGVSQTPSNKVTEKGKYVELRCDPISGHTALYWYRQSLGQGPEFLIYFQGTGAADDSGLPNDRFFAVRPEGSVSTLKIQRTERGDSAVYLCASSLLAGNLETQYFGPGTRLLVL.

This chain links TRBV18 with TRBJ1-1, with a tentative D call TRBD1 (5 bases). Between the trimmed V and J ends, which lost 3 bases and 0 bases, there was a span of 11 bases. Per germline, CDR1 KGHSH and CDR2 LQKENI. The length of the CDR3 is 15 residues. CDR3 DNA: TGTGCCAGCTCACCCCAGGGAGTAGTGAACACTGAAGCTTTCTTT. It is translated as CASSPQGVVNTEAFF.

This chain links TRBV30 with TRBJ1-3; D may be TRBD1 (5 bases). The length of the CDR3 is 15 residues. Per germline, CDR1 GTSNPN and CDR2 SVGIG (reference sequence). Deletions cut 0 bases from V and 2 bases from J, with 11 bases between. The CDR3 DNA reads as TGTGCCTGGAGTGTAAGAATAGGGGCTGGAAACACCATATATTTT. Translating gives CAWSVRIGAGNTIYF.

The gene calls are TRBV2 and TRBJ2-1; 9 bases align to TRBD2. The V and J ends lost 1 base and 7 bases, in that order; junction bases with no gene match: 5. The CDR3 consists of 15 residues. The germline CDR1 and CDR2 sequences are SNHLY and FYNNEI. This CDR3 reads CASSEVREGWNEQFF. The CDR3 DNA follows: TGTGCCAGCAGTGAAGTGCGGGAGGGCTGGAATGAGCAGTTCTTC.

The V gene is TRBV19, the J gene TRBJ2-4, with unresolved D. Germline V gives CDR1 LNHDA, CDR2 SQIVND (reference sequence). V was trimmed by 3 bases and J by 8 bases, leaving 11 bases between them. The CDR3 length is 13 residues. CDR3 DNA: TGTGCCAGTAGTATCCAGGATCAGCACATTCAGTACTTC. It specifies CASSIQDQHIQYF.

This chain connects TRBV29-1 to TRBJ2-7; D uncertain. Germline V gene data show CDR1 as SQVTM and CDR2 as ANQGSEA. CDR3 size: 13 residues. V shed 6 bases and J shed 2 bases, with 14 bases lying between them. This CDR3 reads CSVRIKGPYEQYF. The CDR3 DNA follows: TGCAGCGTCAGGATCAAGGGTCCCTACGAGCAGTACTTC.

The chain recombines TRBV19 with TRBJ2-1; D perhaps matches TRBD2 (6 bases). The CDR3 contains 16 residues. Deletions cut 3 bases from V and 0 bases from J, with 12 bases between. Germline V gene lookup returns CDR1 LNHDA and CDR2 SQIVND (reference sequence). CDR3 nucleotide sequence: TGTGCCAGTAGTATCTCCGCGGGGAGCTCCTACAATGAGCAGTTCTTC. It translates to CASSISAGSSYNEQFF. The full variable domain, its missing parts supplied by reference TRBV19 and TRBJ2-1, is DGGITQSPKYLFRKEGQNVTLSCEQNLNHDAMYWYRQDPGQGLRLIYYSQIVNDFQKGDIAEGYSVSREKKESFPLTVTSAQKNPTAFYLCASSISAGSSYNEQFFGPGTRLTVL.

V and J are TRBV9 and TRBJ2-1; TRBD1 is a possible D gene (5 bases). Trimming left V 3 bases short and J 1 base short, with 11 bases between. This CDR3 is 15 amino acids long. Germline-derived CDR1 and CDR2 are SGDLS and YYNGEE. The CDR3: CASSASGWSYNEQFF. The DNA for the CDR3 is TGTGCCAGCAGCGCATCAGGGTGGTCCTACAATGAGCAGTTCTTC. Looking up the rest from reference TRBV9 and TRBJ2-1 gives the full variable domain: DSGVTQTPKHLITATGQRVTLRCSPRSGDLSVYWYQQSLDQGLQFLIQYYNGEERAKGNILERFSAQQFPDLHSELNLSSLELGDSALYFCASSASGWSYNEQFFGPGTRLTVL.

This clone was seen a handful of times. V is TRBV5-5 and J is TRBJ2-2; D may be TRBD2 (6 bases). From germline, CDR1 is SGHKS and CDR2 YYEKEE (reference sequence). The CDR3 is 14 residues long. Trimming pared 4 bases from V and 4 bases from J, leaving 11 bases between. The CDR3 nucleotides read TGTGCCAGCAGCAAGGGACTTAGCACCGGGGAGCTGTTTTTT. It codes for CASSKGLSTGELFF.

There are a few counts of this clone. The rearrangement links TRBV4-3 to TRBJ2-1; TRBD1 aligns across 7 bases. Germline-derived CDR1 and CDR2 are LGHNA and YSLEER. This CDR3 comprises 15 residues. With 0 bases clipped from V and 7 bases from J, the junction kept 6 bases outside the gene matches. CDR3: CASSQDWDRPNEQFF. CDR3 DNA sequence: TGCGCCAGCAGCCAAGATTGGGACAGACCTAATGAGCAGTTCTTC.